This TCR beta chain was profiled in a study of blood T cell repertoires in COVID-19. Overall study context: Samples representing acute and convalescent COVID-19 were sourced from the United States, Italy and Spain. PBMCs, B-cell-depleted T cells, or T cells were the source of the cDNA or gDNA that made up the material.

V lost 6 bases, J lost 5 bases, and 19 bases lay in between. The CDR3 extends over 15 amino acids. Germline CDR1 and CDR2: MNHNY and SVGAGI (reference sequence). In the original analysis: Estimates of nucleated cell counts were drawn from the amplification of reference gene primers. Only in-frame clones appear in the TCRdb table, and some are missing; sequencing was by immunoSEQ multiplex PCR. The V and J calls and clone size are taken from that table; D and trimming were inferred from the DNA. The profile shows approximately 62,000 clones, more than 80% of them singletons. The TCR comes from a man aged 55-75 years with acute or convalescent COVID-19. The sample comprised peripheral blood. V gene TRBV6-6 combines with J gene TRBJ1-1; unclear D gene. CDR3 in amino acids: CASRGGSLRRTEAFF. The CDR3 coding sequence is TGTGCCAGCAGGGGTGGGAGTTTACGTAGAACTGAAGCTTTCTTT.